This T cell receptor beta chain was sequenced for a study of cytomegalovirus exposure and HLA in healthy donors. For the study at large: From donors who were HLA-typed, an early data release held about 89 million unique TCRs.

To note about this clone: Its antigen is undetermined.

General study points: A missense variant in DCLRE1C was later tied to TCR beta V- and J-gene trimming.

The V segment lost 0 bases and the J segment 3 bases; nucleotides outside the gene matches: 1. Germline V CDR1 and CDR2: GTSNPN, SVGIG (reference sequence). The CDR3 length is 13 residues. The PCR ran on 60 Vbeta and 13 Jbeta primers. Here immunoSEQ multiplex PCR was the method, and the copy in TCRdb shows in-frame clones only, minus some. The sample data list under 200,000 clones. Input material: PBMCs. The receptor was derived from a man between 25 and 39 years old in good health and CMV-seronegative. The chain combines TRBV30 with TRBJ1-1; 7 nucleotides match TRBD1. The CDR3 spells CAWSVGGDTEAFF. CDR3 DNA: TGTGCCTGGAGTGTAGGGGGCGACACTGAAGCTTTCTTT.